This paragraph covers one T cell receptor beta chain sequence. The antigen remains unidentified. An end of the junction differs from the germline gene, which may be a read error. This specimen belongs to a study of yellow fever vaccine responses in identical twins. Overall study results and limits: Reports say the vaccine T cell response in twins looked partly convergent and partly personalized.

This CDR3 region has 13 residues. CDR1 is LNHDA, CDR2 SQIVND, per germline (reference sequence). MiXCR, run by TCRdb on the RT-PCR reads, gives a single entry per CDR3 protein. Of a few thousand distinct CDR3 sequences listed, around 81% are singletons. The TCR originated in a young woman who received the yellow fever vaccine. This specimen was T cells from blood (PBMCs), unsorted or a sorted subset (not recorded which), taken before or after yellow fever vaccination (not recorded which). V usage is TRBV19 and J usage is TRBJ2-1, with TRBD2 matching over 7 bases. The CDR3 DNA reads TGTGCCGTCAGGACTAGTCCCTACATTGAGCAGTTCTTC. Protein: CAVRTSPYIEQFF.